These 13 T cell receptor beta chains were all obtained from the same sample, sequenced in a study of blood T cells in healthy people across ages (dated by TCRdb to the mid-2010s). The method behind the library was 5' RACE. A second PCR of about 7 to 12 cycles was run with a J-beta primer mix and a sample-barcoded 5' primer. TCRdb itself trimmed the public reads at Q25 with fastp, ran MiXCR and retained productive beta chains. Here each entry gathers all rows of one CDR3 protein and keeps the most common genes and DNA. This sample holds around 1,900,000 distinct CDR3 sequences; about two fifths were observed only once. 23% of the sample belongs to the ten largest clones. Sequencing was carried out using blood. The receptors here all came from a human donor in good health.

The V and J genes are TRBV12-3 or TRBV12-4 and TRBJ2-2; 8 bases match TRBD2. V shed 5 bases, J shed 15 bases, and the junction held 8 bases outside the gene matches. This CDR3 is built from 12 residues. The CDR3 DNA sequence: TGTGCCAGCAGTACCCCGGGGGGGAGGGTGTTTTTT. This translates into CASSTPGGRVFF.

This clonotype turned up a few times. The chain has TRBV29-1 and TRBJ2-1, with D unclear. This CDR3 region has 15 residues. CDR1 SQVTM and CDR2 ANQGSEA come from the germline V gene. With 3 bases removed from V and 1 base from J, the gap between germline ends came to 13 bases. The chain's CDR3 is CSVDRLLGSYNEQFF. The CDR3 DNA follows: TGCAGCGTTGATCGCCTCCTTGGATCCTACAATGAGCAGTTCTTC.

The chain couples TRBV29-1 to TRBJ2-2; D remains ambiguous. The V gene's germline CDR1 is SQVTM and CDR2 ANQGSEA. This CDR3 is built from 12 residues. Trimming removed 6 bases at V and 4 bases at J, with 9 bases between. CDR3 in DNA: TGCAGCGTCCTCCTAGTCACCGGGGAGCTGTTTTTT. Its translation is CSVLLVTGELFF.

This clonotype was seen many times. V and J are TRBV15 and TRBJ2-5, with TRBD1 matching 7 bases. Germline CDR1 reads LNHNV; CDR2 reads YYDKDF (reference sequence). This CDR3 spans 14 amino acids. V gave up 3 bases and J gave up 4 bases; unmatched junction bases: 5. CDR3 protein: CATSRIQGSETQYF. The CDR3 coding sequence is TGTGCCACCAGCAGGATACAGGGGTCAGAGACCCAGTACTTC.

The chain couples TRBV6-2 or TRBV6-3 to TRBJ2-1, with D possibly being TRBD2 (6 bases). Germline V gene data show CDR1 as MNHEY and CDR2 as SVGEGT. Trimming took 3 bases from V and 0 from J, leaving 12 bases between them. CDR3 size: 16 residues. As DNA, the CDR3 is TGTGCCAGCAGTTATGGGGGAGGTTACTCCTACAATGAGCAGTTCTTC. It specifies CASSYGGGYSYNEQFF.

This clonotype has ten or more counts. V is TRBV4-2 and J is TRBJ2-4; 9 positions agree with TRBD2. The germline V gene has CDR1 LGHNA and CDR2 YNFKEQ. The CDR3 extends over 18 amino acids. The V gene end was trimmed by 1 base and the J gene end by 0 bases; junction bases not matched to a gene: 7. The CDR3 spells CASSQVVSGSLAKNIQYF. The CDR3 bases are TGTGCCAGCAGCCAAGTTGTTAGCGGGAGCCTAGCCAAAAACATTCAGTACTTC.

This clonotype was detected a few times. The rearrangement joins TRBV10-3 to TRBJ1-2; weak D call: TRBD1 (5 bases). This CDR3 is 15 amino acids long. The germline V and J ends were trimmed by 4 bases and 6 bases, with 18 bases remaining between them. Looked up from germline, CDR1 is ENHRY and CDR2 is SYGVKD. This CDR3 is CAISAEHQARDGYTF. CDR3 in DNA: TGTGCCATCAGTGCCGAACACCAGGCCAGGGATGGCTACACCTTC.

CDR3 bases: TGTGCCAGCAGGCCGGAACAGGGGGCGGGCACAGATACGCAGTATTTT. Residues: CASRPEQGAGTDTQYF. The chain couples TRBV28 to TRBJ2-3, with 9 bases aligning to TRBD1. J was trimmed by 1 base and V by 6 bases; bases with no gene match: 8. Per the germline V gene, CDR1 is MDHEN and CDR2 is SYDVKM. The CDR3 has 16 amino acids.

Concerning this clonotype: Relative to the germline gene, one junction end is altered; a read error may explain this. The rearrangement links TRBV5-1 to TRBJ2-7, with D maybe TRBD1 (5 bases). The germline CDR1 and CDR2 sequences are SGHRS and YFSETQ. The CDR3 loop spans 13 amino acids. The CDR3 nucleotides are TGTGCCAGCAGCCCCTCCGGTGGGGCCGAGCAGTACTTC. Residues: CASSPSGGAEQYF.

The CDR3, as DNA: TGTGCCAGCAGTGAATTGGGGACAGGGGTTCGATCCCTCCACTTT. This sequence encodes CASSELGTGVRSLHF. The chain has TRBV25-1 and TRBJ1-6; 10 bases agree with TRBD1. This CDR3 has 15 residues. Trimming cost V 1 base and J 14 bases; bases outside gene matches: 8. Germline CDR1 is MGHDK and CDR2 is SYGVNS.

The V and J genes are TRBV20-1 and TRBJ2-1; 7 nucleotides match TRBD1. CDR1 and CDR2 (germline): DFQATT, SNEGSKA (reference sequence). V shed 6 bases and J 0 bases; nucleotides not matched to a gene: 5. The CDR3 loop spans 14 amino acids. The CDR3 protein is CSARTGLSYNEQFF. DNA of the CDR3: TGCAGTGCCAGGACAGGACTCTCCTACAATGAGCAGTTCTTC.

This clonotype has just a few counts. The V and J genes are TRBV10-3 and TRBJ2-1, with 10 bases identical to TRBD2. The ends lost 6 bases at V and 6 bases at J; junction bases unmatched: 5. The V gene's germline CDR1 is ENHRY and CDR2 SYGVKD. The CDR3 has 14 amino acids. The CDR3: CAIRRLAGGNEQFF. DNA of the CDR3: TGTGCCATCAGACGATTAGCGGGGGGCAATGAGCAGTTCTTC.

In this sample, this clonotype turned up a few times. The chain couples TRBV4-3 to TRBJ1-2, with D possibly matching TRBD1 (5 bases). V lost 1 base and J 1 base, leaving 10 bases between the germline ends. In germline, CDR1 is LGHNA, CDR2 YSLEER. This CDR3 has 15 amino acids. CDR3 nucleotide sequence: TGCGCCAGCAGCCAAGGGTACGACAGTAACTATGGCTACACCTTC. Amino acids: CASSQGYDSNYGYTF.